This entry describes one TCR beta chain. The antigen is unknown. From germline, CDR1 is SGHRS and CDR2 YFSETQ. The CDR3 covers 15 residues. Trimming removed 4 bases from V and 1 base from J, with 14 bases in between. This sample is drawn from a study of chemoradiotherapy in HPV16-positive cancers. About the study: Candidate HPV-specific clones and shared TCR motifs came from a couple of HPV16-positive patients.

Method: immunoSEQ multiplex PCR; TCRdb's copy keeps in-frame clones and lacks some. The table includes around 30,000 clones, around 92% detected once. Overall study results and limits: During treatment, candidate HPV-specific clones and E7-related motifs expanded in tumor. For HPV16-positive patients, expanding HPV-responsive T cells associated with longer recurrence-free survival.

Samples were taken several times over chemoradiotherapy. The sequences come from blood, collected from a patient who underwent chemoradiotherapy. This receptor was taken from a human donor with HPV-associated anogenital cancer. V and J are TRBV5-1 and TRBJ1-1; no clear D. The CDR3 loop is CASSREGSKNTEAFF. The DNA for the CDR3 is TGCGCCAGCAGCCGGGAGGGCAGCAAGAACACTGAAGCTTTCTTT.